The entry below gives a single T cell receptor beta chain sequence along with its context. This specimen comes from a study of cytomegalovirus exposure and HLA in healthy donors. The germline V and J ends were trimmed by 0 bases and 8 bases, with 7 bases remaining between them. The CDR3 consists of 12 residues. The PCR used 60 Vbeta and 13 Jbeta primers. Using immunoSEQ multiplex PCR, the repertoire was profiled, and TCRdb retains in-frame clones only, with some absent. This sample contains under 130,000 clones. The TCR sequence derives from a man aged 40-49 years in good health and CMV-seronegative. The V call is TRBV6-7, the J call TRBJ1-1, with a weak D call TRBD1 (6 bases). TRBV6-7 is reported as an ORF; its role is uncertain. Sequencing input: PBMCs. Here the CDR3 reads CASSYSRGEAFF. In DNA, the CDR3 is TGTGCCAGCAGTTACTCTAGGGGGGAAGCTTTCTTT.